This is a list of T cell receptor beta chains from one sample in a study of CXCR3-negative and CXCR3-positive naive CD8 T cells. No DNA is given; TCRdb re-called the 5' RACE reads and lists each CDR3 protein once. The sample totals 130,000 or so distinct CDR3 sequences. The sequenced sample consisted of naive CXCR3+ CD8+ T cells from blood. These receptors were collected from a human donor in good health. Some clones in this sample may be carry-over from other donors' samples. Each CDR3 is given with its conserved first and last residue.

v_call: TRBV7-9; j_call: TRBJ2-7; cdr3_aa: CASSLVAGGEQYF
v_call: TRBV9; j_call: TRBJ1-6; cdr3_aa: CASSVEGGQGYNSPLHF
v_call: TRBV7-9; j_call: TRBJ2-1; cdr3_aa: CASSLGSGGGAYQFF
v_call: TRBV28; j_call: TRBJ1-3; cdr3_aa: CASSLGVSGNTIYF
v_call: TRBV3-1; j_call: TRBJ2-7; cdr3_aa: CASSQGSTYEQYF
v_call: TRBV7-3; j_call: TRBJ1-1; cdr3_aa: CASSSTTGGMVNTEAFF
v_call: TRBV3-1; j_call: TRBJ2-7; cdr3_aa: CASSQGRALDEQYF
v_call: TRBV28; j_call: TRBJ1-2; cdr3_aa: CASYSAGGFHYGYTF
v_call: TRBV7-2; j_call: TRBJ2-7; cdr3_aa: CASSLYPGLTNEQYF
v_call: TRBV6-5; j_call: TRBJ2-2; cdr3_aa: CASSYSGTSGMGGELFF
v_call: TRBV5-1; j_call: TRBJ2-7; cdr3_aa: CASSLFGSYEQYF
v_call: TRBV9; j_call: TRBJ2-1; cdr3_aa: CASSTRDYNEQFF
v_call: TRBV7-2; j_call: TRBJ2-7; cdr3_aa: CASSLVLISGGPSYEQYF
v_call: TRBV4-3; j_call: TRBJ2-6; cdr3_aa: CASSQAGTYGSGANVLTF
v_call: TRBV27; j_call: TRBJ2-1; cdr3_aa: CASSLYVLAQNNEQFF
v_call: TRBV7-3; j_call: TRBJ2-2; cdr3_aa: CASSLDWAGELFF
v_call: TRBV14; j_call: TRBJ2-2; cdr3_aa: CASSQGWRRELFF